The sample holds a few counts of the clone carrying this T cell receptor beta chain. This table comes from immunoSEQ multiplex PCR, and its TCRdb copy is limited to in-frame clones, with some not included. The table has around 380,000 clones, roughly 77% seen once; the top ten hold roughly 1.2%. Trimming removed 5 bases from V and 4 bases from J, with 11 bases in between. Germline V CDR1 and CDR2: LGHDT, YNNKEL (reference sequence). The CDR3 has 13 residues. These data come from a study of blood T cell repertoires in COVID-19. Looking at the study overall: From T cells, B-cell-depleted T cells, or PBMCs came the material, which was cDNA or gDNA.

The clonotype comes from a human donor with acute or convalescent COVID-19. The donor label of this sample is uncertain. V is TRBV3-1 (or the pseudogene TRBV3-2) and J is TRBJ1-2; possible D gene TRBD1, 5 bases. Sequencing was performed on peripheral blood. CDR3 loop: CASSNTGAYGYTF. CDR3 DNA sequence: TGTGCCAGCAGCAACACAGGTGCCTATGGCTACACCTTC.